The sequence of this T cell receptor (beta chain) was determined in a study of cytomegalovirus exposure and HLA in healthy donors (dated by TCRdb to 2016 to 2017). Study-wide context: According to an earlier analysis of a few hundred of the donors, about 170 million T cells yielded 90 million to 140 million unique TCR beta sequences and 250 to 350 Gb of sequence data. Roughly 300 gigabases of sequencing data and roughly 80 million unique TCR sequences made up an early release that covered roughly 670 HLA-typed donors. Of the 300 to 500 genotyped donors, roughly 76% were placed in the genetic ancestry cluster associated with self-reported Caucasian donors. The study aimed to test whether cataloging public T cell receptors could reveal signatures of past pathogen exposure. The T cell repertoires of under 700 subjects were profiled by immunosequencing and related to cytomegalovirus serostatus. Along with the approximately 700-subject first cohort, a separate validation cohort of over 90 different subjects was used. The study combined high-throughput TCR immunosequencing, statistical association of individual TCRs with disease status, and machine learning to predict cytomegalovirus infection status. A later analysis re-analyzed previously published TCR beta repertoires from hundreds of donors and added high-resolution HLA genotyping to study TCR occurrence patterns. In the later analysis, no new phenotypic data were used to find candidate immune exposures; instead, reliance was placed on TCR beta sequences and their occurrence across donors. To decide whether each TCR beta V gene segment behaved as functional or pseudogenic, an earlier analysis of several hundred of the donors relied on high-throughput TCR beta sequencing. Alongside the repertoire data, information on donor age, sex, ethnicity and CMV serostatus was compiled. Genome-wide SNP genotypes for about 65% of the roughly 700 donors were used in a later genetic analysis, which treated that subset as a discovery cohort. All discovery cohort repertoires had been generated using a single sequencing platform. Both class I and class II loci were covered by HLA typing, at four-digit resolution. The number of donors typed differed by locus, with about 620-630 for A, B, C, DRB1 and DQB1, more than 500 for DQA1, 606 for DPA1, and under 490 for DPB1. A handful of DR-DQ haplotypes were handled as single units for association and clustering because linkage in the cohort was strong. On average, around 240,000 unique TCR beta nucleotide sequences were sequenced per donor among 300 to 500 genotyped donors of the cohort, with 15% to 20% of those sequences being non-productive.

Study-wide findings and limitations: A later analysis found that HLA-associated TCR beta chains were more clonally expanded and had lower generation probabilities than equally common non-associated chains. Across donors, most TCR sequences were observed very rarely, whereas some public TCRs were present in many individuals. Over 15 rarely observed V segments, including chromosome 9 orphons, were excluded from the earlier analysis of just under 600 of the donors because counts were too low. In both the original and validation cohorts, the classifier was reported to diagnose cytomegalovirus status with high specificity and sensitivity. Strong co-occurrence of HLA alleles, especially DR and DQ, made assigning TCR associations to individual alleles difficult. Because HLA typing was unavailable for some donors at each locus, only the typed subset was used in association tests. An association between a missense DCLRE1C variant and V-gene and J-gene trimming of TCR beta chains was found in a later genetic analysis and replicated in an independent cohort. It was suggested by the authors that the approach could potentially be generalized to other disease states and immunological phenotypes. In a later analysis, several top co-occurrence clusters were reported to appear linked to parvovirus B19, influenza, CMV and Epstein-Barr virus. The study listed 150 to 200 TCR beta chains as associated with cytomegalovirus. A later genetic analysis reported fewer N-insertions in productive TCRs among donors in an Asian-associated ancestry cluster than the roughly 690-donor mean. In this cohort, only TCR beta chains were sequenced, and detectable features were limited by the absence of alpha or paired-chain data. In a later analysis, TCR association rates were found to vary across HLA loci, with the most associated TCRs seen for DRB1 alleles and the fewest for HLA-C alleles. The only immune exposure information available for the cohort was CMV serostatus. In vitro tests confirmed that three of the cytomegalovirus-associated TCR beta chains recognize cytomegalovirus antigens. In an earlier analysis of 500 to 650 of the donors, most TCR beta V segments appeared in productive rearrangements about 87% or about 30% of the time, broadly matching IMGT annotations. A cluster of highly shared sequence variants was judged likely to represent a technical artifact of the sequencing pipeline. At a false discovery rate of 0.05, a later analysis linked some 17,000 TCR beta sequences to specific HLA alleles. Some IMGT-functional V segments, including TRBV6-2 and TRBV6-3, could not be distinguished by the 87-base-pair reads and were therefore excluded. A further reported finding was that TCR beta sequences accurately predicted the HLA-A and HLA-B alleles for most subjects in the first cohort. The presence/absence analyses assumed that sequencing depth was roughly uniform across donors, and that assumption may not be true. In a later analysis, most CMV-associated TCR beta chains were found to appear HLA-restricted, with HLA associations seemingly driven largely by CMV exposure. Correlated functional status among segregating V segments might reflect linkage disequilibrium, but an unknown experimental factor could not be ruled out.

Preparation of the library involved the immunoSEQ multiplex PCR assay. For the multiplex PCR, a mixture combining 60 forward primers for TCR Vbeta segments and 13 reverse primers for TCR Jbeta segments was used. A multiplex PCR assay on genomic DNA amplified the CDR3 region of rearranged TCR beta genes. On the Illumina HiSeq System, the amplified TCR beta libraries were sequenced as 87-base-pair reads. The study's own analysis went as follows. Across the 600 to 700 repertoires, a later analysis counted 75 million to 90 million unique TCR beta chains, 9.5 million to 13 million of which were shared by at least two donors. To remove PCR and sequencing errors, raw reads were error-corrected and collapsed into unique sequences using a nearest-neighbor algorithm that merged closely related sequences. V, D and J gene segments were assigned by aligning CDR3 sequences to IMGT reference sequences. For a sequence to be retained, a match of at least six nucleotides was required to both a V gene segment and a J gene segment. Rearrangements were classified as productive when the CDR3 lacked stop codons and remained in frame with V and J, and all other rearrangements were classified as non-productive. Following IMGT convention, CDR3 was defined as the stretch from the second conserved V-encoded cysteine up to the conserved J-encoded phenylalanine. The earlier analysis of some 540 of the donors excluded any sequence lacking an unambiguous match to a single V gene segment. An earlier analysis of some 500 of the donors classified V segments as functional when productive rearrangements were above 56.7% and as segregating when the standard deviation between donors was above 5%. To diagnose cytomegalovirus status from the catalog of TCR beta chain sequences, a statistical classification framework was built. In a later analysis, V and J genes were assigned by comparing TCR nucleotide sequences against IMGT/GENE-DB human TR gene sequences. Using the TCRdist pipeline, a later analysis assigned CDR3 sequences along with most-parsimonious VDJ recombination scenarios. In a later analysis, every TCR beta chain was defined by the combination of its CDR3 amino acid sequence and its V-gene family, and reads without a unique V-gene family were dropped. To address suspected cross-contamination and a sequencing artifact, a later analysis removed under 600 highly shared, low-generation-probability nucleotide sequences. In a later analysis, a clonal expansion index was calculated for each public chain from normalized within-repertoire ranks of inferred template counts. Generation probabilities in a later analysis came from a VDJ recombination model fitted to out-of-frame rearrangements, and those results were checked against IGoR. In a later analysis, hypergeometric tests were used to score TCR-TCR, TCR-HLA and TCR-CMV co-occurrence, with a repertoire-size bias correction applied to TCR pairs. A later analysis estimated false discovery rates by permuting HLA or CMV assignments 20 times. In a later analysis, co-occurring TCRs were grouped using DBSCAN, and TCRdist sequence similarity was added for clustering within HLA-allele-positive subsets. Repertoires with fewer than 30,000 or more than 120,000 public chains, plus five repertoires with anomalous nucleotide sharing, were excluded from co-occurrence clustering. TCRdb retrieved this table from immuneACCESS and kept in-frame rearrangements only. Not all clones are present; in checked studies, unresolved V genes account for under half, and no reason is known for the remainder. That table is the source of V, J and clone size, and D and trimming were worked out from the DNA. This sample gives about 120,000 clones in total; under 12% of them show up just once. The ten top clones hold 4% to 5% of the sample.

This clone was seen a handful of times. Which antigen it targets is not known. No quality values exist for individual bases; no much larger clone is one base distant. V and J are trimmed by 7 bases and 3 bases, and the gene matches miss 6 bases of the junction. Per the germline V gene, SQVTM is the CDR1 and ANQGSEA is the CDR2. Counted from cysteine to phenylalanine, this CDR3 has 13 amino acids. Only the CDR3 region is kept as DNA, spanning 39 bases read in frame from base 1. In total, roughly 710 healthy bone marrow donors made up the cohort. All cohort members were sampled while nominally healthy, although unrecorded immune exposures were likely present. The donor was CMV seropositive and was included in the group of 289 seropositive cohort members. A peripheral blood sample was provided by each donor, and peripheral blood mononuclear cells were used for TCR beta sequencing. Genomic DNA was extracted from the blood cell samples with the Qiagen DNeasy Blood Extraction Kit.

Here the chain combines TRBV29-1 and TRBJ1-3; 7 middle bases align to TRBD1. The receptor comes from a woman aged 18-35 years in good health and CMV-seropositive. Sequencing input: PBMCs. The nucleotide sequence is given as TGCAGCGCACAGACAGGGAGTGGAAACACCATATATTTT. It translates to CSAQTGSGNTIYF.